Following are 10 T cell receptor beta chains from one sample sequenced in a study of shared clonotypes between healthy human individuals. Clones were sequenced by immunoSEQ multiplex PCR, and TCRdb holds only the in-frame ones, with some missing. This repertoire shows about 680,000 clones, about 90% found once; its top ten account for 24%. Terminally differentiated effector memory CD45RA+ cells were excluded by CCR7 positive selection of CD45RO-negative cells. The sequenced sample consisted of naive CD8+ T cells sorted from blood. These receptors were obtained from a young man in good health.

The chain recombines TRBV2 with TRBJ1-2, with 7 bases aligning to TRBD1. The CDR3 has 18 amino acids. Germline CDR1 SNHLY, CDR2 FYNNEI. V shed 7 bases and J 0 bases; nucleotides not matched to a gene: 17. The CDR3 DNA is TGTGCCAGCAATCCTGTTGTAGCGAATGGACAGGCTAACTATGGCTACACCTTC. It is translated as CASNPVVANGQANYGYTF.

The J gene is TRBJ2-7, the V gene TRBV7-9; D unresolved. In germline, CDR1 is SEHNR, CDR2 FQNEAQ (reference sequence). V lost 3 bases, J lost 0 bases, and 9 bases lay in between. This CDR3 comprises 14 residues. The CDR3 loop is CASSFPGSSYEQYF. CDR3 DNA: TGTGCCAGCAGCTTTCCAGGCAGCTCCTACGAGCAGTACTTC.

DNA for the CDR3: TGTGCCAGCAGCTTAGGGCTAGCGGGGACCGGGGAGCTGTTTTTT. This encodes CASSLGLAGTGELFF. The V call is TRBV11-1, the J call TRBJ2-2; 9 nucleotides match TRBD2. Unmatched junction bases numbered 2, after V lost 1 base and J lost 5 bases. The CDR3 contains 15 residues. Per the germline V gene, CDR1 is SGHAT and CDR2 is FQDESV (reference sequence).

The chain carries TRBV7-9 and TRBJ1-4, with D uncertain. Trimming cost V 5 bases and J 2 bases, with 12 bases left between them. Per germline, CDR1 SEHNR and CDR2 FQNEAQ (reference sequence). This CDR3 is built from 15 residues. In nucleotides, the CDR3 is TGTGCCAGCAGCCCCTACACCACTACTAATGAAAAACTGTTTTTT. Amino acids: CASSPYTTTNEKLFF.

The V and J genes are TRBV14 and TRBJ2-1; weak D call: TRBD1 (5 bases). CDR3 length: 15 residues. Germline lookup yields CDR1 SGHDN and CDR2 FVKESK. V lost 0 bases, J lost 5 bases, and 11 bases lay in between. As DNA, the CDR3 is TGTGCCAGCAGCCAAGAAATACTACAGGACAATGAGCAGTTCTTC. As protein: CASSQEILQDNEQFF.

The chain carries TRBV29-1 and TRBJ2-1, with 9 positions matching TRBD2. Germline V gives CDR1 SQVTM, CDR2 ANQGSEA. The CDR3 runs 14 residues. V was clipped by 6 bases and J by 6 bases; unmatched bases: 9. CDR3 region: CSVGREGRFNEQFF. For the CDR3, the DNA is TGCAGCGTAGGGCGGGAGGGCCGCTTCAATGAGCAGTTCTTC.

The chain is built from TRBV27 and TRBJ2-7, with 9 bases lining up with TRBD1. The CDR3 runs 15 residues. Germline trimming cut 0 bases from V and 4 bases from J; bases unmatched to any gene: 4. The germline V gene encodes CDR1 MNHEY and CDR2 SMNVEV (reference sequence). CDR3 residues: CASSLSGGQGYEQYF. As DNA, the CDR3 is TGTGCCAGCAGTTTATCTGGTGGACAGGGGTACGAGCAGTACTTC.

V gene TRBV7-9 combines with J gene TRBJ2-5, with D uncertain. Germline V CDR1 and CDR2: SEHNR, FQNEAQ (reference sequence). This CDR3 has 13 amino acids. V lost 6 bases to trimming and J lost 2 bases, with 10 bases between them. The CDR3 spells CASSSEVQETQYF. The CDR3 nucleotides read TGTGCCAGCAGTTCGGAAGTACAAGAGACCCAGTACTTC.

The chain combines TRBV7-9 with TRBJ2-1; TRBD2 matches at 9 bases. The trim removed 5 bases at V and 8 bases at J, leaving 7 bases unmatched. Germline CDR1 is SEHNR and CDR2 is FQNEAQ (reference sequence). The CDR3 has 14 residues. The CDR3 reads CASSIAGTSYEQFF. The CDR3 DNA reads as TGTGCCAGCAGCATCGCCGGGACTAGCTATGAGCAGTTCTTC.

V is TRBV5-3 and J is TRBJ2-7, with D possibly TRBD2 on 6 matching bases. TRBV5-3 is annotated as an ORF whose role is uncertain. V dropped 3 bases and J dropped 7 bases, with 23 bases sitting between them. This CDR3 region has 16 residues. The CDR3 reads CARSYCGASPRREQYF. In DNA form, the CDR3 reads TGTGCCAGAAGCTACTGCGGGGCTAGCCCACGACGTGAGCAGTACTTC.